This T cell receptor (beta chain) was documented in a study of human CD8 memory T cell subsets. TCR beta was sequenced from UMI-tagged 5' RACE libraries. In the original workflow: Per TCR beta library, functional CDR3 beta clonotypes numbered 3,000 to 18,000. Each CDR3 protein gets one entry in TCRdb, which reprocessed the 5' RACE reads and gives no DNA. TCRdb assigned the V and J calls; the authors' analysis was not used. The table counts several thousand distinct CDR3 sequences; over 20% lies in the top ten. The CDR3 sequence is 15 residues long. Germline V gene sequence: CDR1 DFQATT, CDR2 SNEGSKA (reference sequence). The identity of TPEX cells was that of CCR7+ PD-1+ TIGIT+ early memory CD8+ T cells with exhausted-like traits. The study used negative magnetic separation to enrich total CD8+ T cells.

The chain is built from TRBV20-1 and TRBJ2-3; TCRdb indicates TRBD2, and absent DNA this call remains unverified. Material: CD8+ T cells from PBMCs. The source is a human donor in good health. CDR3 sequence: CSAATTSWSTDTQYF.